These T cell receptor beta chains were read from a single sample in a study of shared clonotypes between healthy human individuals. The data were produced by immunoSEQ multiplex PCR, yet TCRdb's version contains in-frame clones alone and is incomplete. The data show over a million clones, with around 78% seen just once and 0.6% to 0.75% held by the top ten. Sequenced input: memory CD4+ T cells from PBMCs. Source of these receptors: a man in his late teens or twenties in good health. Some clones in this sample may be carry-over from other donors' samples. CDR3s include the opening cysteine and the closing phenylalanine or tryptophan. Each record gives: V gene, J gene, CDR3 protein.

v_call: TRBV9
j_call: TRBJ2-1
cdr3_aa: CASSVDGSYYNEQFF

v_call: TRBV5-6
j_call: TRBJ2-7
cdr3_aa: CASSLRGTEQYF

v_call: TRBV5-4
j_call: TRBJ1-2
cdr3_aa: CASSKQGDYGYTF

v_call: TRBV27
j_call: TRBJ1-1
cdr3_aa: CASSSPLRDMNTEAFF

v_call: TRBV2
j_call: TRBJ2-3
cdr3_aa: CASSEQPSGSRDTQYF

v_call: TRBV7-9
j_call: TRBJ2-3
cdr3_aa: CASSPFAQDTQYF

v_call: TRBV29-1
j_call: TRBJ1-2
cdr3_aa: CSVGGTGGSYGYTF

v_call: TRBV27
j_call: TRBJ2-7
cdr3_aa: CASSGTSGSISYEQYF

v_call: TRBV28
j_call: TRBJ1-2
cdr3_aa: CASTRGQIYGYTF

v_call: TRBV7-2
j_call: TRBJ2-3
cdr3_aa: CASSPLAGGVTDTQYF

v_call: TRBV5-1
j_call: TRBJ2-3
cdr3_aa: CASSKDRGDTQYF

v_call: TRBV5-3
j_call: TRBJ2-1
cdr3_aa: CARRVSSGSKCQFF

v_call: TRBV28
j_call: TRBJ1-2
cdr3_aa: CASKVPVDGGSKDGYTF

v_call: TRBV4-3
j_call: TRBJ1-2
cdr3_aa: CASSQDLTIQGGYTF

v_call: TRBV5-8
j_call: TRBJ1-2
cdr3_aa: CASSLAGLFNYGYTF

v_call: TRBV13
j_call: TRBJ2-2
cdr3_aa: CASSLGPLGGINTGELFF

v_call: TRBV27
j_call: TRBJ1-5
cdr3_aa: CASTLYEGGGQPQHF

v_call: TRBV5-6
j_call: TRBJ1-1
cdr3_aa: CASSPPGSGALPNTEAFF

v_call: TRBV29-1
j_call: TRBJ1-1
cdr3_aa: CSAQGDFLGSTEAFF

v_call: TRBV27
j_call: TRBJ2-3
cdr3_aa: CASGWGSTDTQYF

v_call: TRBV10-3
j_call: TRBJ2-7
cdr3_aa: CAIKGGQSSYEQYF

v_call: TRBV27
j_call: TRBJ2-3
cdr3_aa: CASRGLAGRADTQYF

v_call: TRBV7-9
j_call: TRBJ2-1
cdr3_aa: CASSLAGRTSSYNEQFF

v_call: TRBV5-1
j_call: TRBJ1-1
cdr3_aa: CASSAGDWNTEAFF

v_call: TRBV28
j_call: TRBJ1-5
cdr3_aa: CASSSYMDNQPQHF

v_call: TRBV29-1
j_call: TRBJ1-5
cdr3_aa: CSVAQGSNQPQHF

v_call: TRBV6-1
j_call: TRBJ2-3
cdr3_aa: CASRSRDSSTDTQYF

v_call: TRBV5-1
j_call: TRBJ2-5
cdr3_aa: CASSLDFGSTGLETQYF

v_call: TRBV5-4
j_call: TRBJ2-6
cdr3_aa: CASSRPGDGANVLTF

v_call: TRBV5-1
j_call: TRBJ1-2
cdr3_aa: CASSLTGDRYGYTF

v_call: TRBV9
j_call: TRBJ2-1
cdr3_aa: CASSVRDRGNNEQFF

v_call: TRBV9
j_call: TRBJ2-4
cdr3_aa: CASSDPRPIQYF

v_call: TRBV5-1
j_call: TRBJ2-7
cdr3_aa: CASSFTGLASYEQYF

v_call: TRBV30
j_call: TRBJ1-2
cdr3_aa: CARDRVGYGYTF

v_call: TRBV5-1
j_call: TRBJ1-1
cdr3_aa: CASSLVSGTGEAFF

v_call: TRBV2
j_call: TRBJ2-1
cdr3_aa: CATGTVKNEQFF

v_call: TRBV6-6
j_call: TRBJ2-1
cdr3_aa: CASSYLGTIYNEQFF

v_call: TRBV6-1
j_call: TRBJ2-7
cdr3_aa: CASSEVGPSYEQYF

v_call: TRBV9
j_call: TRBJ2-1
cdr3_aa: CASSVGGRKYNEQFF

v_call: TRBV4-1
j_call: TRBJ1-2
cdr3_aa: CASSQPGTAYGYTF

v_call: TRBV6-6
j_call: TRBJ1-5
cdr3_aa: CASESAPYQPQHF

v_call: TRBV19
j_call: TRBJ2-6
cdr3_aa: CASSMVLSGANVLTF